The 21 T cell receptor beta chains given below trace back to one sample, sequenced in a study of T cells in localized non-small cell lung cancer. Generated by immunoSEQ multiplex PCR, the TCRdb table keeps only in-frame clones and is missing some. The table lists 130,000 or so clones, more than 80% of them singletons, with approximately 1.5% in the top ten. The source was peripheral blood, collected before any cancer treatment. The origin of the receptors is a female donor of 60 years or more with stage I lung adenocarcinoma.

CDR3 coding DNA: TGTGCCAGCAGCCCGGGACTAGCGGGAGCAGAGACCCAGTACTTC. It yields the protein CASSPGLAGAETQYF. This chain links TRBV7-9 with TRBJ2-5; 14 bases are shared with TRBD2. The CDR3 loop spans 15 amino acids. Germline lookup yields CDR1 SEHNR and CDR2 FQNEAQ (reference sequence). V was clipped by 5 bases and J by 4 bases; unmatched bases: 3.

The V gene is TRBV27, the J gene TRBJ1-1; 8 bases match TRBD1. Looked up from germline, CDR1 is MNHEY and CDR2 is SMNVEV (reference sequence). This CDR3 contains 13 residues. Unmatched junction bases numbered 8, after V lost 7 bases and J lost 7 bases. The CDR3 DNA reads TGTGCCAGCACCAGGGGGCCGCTATTTGAAGCTTTCTTT. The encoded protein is CASTRGPLFEAFF.

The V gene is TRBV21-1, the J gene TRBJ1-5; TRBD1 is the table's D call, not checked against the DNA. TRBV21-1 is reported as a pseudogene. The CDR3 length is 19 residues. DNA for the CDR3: TGTGCCAGCAGCAAAGTTGGGGCAGGTCAATCCCGTAGCAATCAGCCCCAGCATTTT. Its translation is CASSKVGAGQSRSNQPQHF.

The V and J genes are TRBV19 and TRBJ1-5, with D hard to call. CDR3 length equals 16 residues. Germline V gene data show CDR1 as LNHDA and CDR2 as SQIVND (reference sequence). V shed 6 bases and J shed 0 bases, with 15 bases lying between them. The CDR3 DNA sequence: TGTGCCAGTAGCGACCTGGGTGTCTATAGCAATCAGCCCCAGCATTTT. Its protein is CASSDLGVYSNQPQHF.

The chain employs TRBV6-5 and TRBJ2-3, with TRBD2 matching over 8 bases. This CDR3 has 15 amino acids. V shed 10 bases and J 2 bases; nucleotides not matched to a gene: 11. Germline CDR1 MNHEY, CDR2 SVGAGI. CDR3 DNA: TGTGCCACAACGCGGACTAGCCCGGACACAGATACGCAGTATTTT. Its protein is CATTRTSPDTDTQYF.

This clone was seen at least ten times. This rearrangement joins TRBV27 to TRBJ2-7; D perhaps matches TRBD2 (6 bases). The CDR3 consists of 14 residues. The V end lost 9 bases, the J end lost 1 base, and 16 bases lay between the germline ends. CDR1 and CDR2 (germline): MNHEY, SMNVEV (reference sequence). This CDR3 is CASRPSGLSYEQYF. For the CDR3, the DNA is TGTGCCAGTCGTCCGAGCGGGTTATCCTACGAGCAGTACTTC.

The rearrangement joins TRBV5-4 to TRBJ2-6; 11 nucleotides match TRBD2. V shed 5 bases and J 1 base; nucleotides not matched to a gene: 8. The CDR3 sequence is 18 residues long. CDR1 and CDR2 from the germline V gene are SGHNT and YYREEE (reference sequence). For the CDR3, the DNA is TGTGCCAGCAGGCCCCCGGGACTAGCGGTATCTGGGGCCAACGTCCTGACTTTC. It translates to CASRPPGLAVSGANVLTF.

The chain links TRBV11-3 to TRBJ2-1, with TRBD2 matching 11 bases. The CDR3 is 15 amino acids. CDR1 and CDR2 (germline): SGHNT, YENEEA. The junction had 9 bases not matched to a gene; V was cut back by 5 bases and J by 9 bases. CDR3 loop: CASSRLAGPAGEQFF. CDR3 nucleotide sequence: TGTGCCAGCAGCCGACTAGCGGGGCCCGCGGGTGAGCAGTTCTTC.

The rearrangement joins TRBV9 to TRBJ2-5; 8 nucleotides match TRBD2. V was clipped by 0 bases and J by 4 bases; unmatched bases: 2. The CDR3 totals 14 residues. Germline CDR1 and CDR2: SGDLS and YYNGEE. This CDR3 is CASSVAGGSETQYF. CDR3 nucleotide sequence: TGTGCCAGCAGCGTAGCGGGAGGGTCAGAGACCCAGTACTTC.

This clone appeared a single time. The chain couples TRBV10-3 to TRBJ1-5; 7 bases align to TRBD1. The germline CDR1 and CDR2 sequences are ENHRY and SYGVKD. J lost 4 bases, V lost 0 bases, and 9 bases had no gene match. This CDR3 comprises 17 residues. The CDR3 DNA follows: TGTGCCATCAGTGAGTCATCCCCAGGGACAGTTAATCAGCCCCAGCATTTT. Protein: CAISESSPGTVNQPQHF.

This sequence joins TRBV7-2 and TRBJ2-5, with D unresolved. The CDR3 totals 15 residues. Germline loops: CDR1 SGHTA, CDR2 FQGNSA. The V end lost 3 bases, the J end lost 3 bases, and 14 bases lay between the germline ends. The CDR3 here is CASSFVASGKETQYF. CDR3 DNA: TGTGCCAGCAGCTTTGTGGCGTCTGGTAAAGAGACCCAGTACTTC.

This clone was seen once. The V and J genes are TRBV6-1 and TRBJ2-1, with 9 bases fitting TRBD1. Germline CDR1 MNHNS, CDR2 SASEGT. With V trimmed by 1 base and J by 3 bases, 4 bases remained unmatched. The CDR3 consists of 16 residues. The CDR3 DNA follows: TGTGCCAGCAGTGAAGAGACAGGGGGTTACTACAATGAGCAGTTCTTC. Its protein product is CASSEETGGYYNEQFF.

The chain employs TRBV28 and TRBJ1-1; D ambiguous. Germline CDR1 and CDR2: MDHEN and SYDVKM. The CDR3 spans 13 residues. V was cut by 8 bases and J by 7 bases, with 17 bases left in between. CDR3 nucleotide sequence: TGTGCCAGCGAACAACCAATGGAACATGAAGCTTTCTTT. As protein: CASEQPMEHEAFF.

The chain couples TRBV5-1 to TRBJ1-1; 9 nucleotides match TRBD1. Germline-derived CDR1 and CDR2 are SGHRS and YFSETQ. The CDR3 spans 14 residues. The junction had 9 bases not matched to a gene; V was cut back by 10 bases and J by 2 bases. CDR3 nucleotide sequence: TGCGCCTCACGGTGGGGACAGGGCAACACTGAAGCTTTCTTT. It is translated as CASRWGQGNTEAFF.

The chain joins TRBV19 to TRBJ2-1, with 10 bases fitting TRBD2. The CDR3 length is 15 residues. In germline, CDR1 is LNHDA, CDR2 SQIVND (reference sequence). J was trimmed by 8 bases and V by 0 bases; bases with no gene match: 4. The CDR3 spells CASSIEPSGSDEQFF. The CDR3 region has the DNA TGTGCCAGTAGTATAGAGCCTAGCGGGAGCGATGAGCAGTTCTTC.

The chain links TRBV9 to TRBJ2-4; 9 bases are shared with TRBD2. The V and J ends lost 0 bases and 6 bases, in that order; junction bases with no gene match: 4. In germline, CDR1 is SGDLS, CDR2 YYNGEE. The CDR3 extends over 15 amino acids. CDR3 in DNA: TGTGCCAGCAGCGTAGGTGGTAGCGGGAGAAACATTCAGTACTTC. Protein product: CASSVGGSGRNIQYF. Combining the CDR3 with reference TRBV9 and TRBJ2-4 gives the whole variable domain DSGVTQTPKHLITATGQRVTLRCSPRSGDLSVYWYQQSLDQGLQFLIQYYNGEERAKGNILERFSAQQFPDLHSELNLSSLELGDSALYFCASSVGGSGRNIQYFGAGTRLSVL.

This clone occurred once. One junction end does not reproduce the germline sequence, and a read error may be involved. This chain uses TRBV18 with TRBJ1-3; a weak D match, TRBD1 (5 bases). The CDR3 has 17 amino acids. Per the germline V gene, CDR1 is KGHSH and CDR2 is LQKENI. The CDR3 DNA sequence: TGTGCCAGCTCCCCAACTACAGGTTCCTACTCTGAAAACACCATATATTTT. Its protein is CASSPTTGSYSENTIYF.

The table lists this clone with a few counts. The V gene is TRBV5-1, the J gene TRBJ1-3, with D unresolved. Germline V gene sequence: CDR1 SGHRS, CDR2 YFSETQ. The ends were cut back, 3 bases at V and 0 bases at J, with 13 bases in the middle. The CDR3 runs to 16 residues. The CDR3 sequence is CASSSGRTDSGNTIYF. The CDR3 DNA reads TGCGCCAGCAGCTCGGGCAGAACCGACTCTGGAAACACCATATATTTT.

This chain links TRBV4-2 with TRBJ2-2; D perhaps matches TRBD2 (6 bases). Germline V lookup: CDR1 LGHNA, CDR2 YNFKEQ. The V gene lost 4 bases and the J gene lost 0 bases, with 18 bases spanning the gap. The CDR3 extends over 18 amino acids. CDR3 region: CASSPRSERAANTGELFF. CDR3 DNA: TGTGCCAGCAGCCCGCGCTCTGAGCGGGCCGCGAACACCGGGGAGCTGTTTTTT.

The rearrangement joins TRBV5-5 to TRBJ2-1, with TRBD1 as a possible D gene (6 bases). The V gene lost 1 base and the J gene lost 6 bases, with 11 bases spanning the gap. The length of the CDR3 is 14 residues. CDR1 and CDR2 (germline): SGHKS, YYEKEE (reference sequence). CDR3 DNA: TGTGCCAGCAGCTTGTACTCAGGGGCCAATGAGCAGTTCTTC. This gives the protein CASSLYSGANEQFF.

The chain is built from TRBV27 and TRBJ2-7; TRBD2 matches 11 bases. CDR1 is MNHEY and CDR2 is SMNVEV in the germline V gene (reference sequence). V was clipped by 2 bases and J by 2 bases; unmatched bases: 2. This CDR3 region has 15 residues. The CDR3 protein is CASSLDSGRAYEQYF. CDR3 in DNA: TGTGCCAGCAGTTTAGATAGCGGGAGGGCCTACGAGCAGTACTTC.